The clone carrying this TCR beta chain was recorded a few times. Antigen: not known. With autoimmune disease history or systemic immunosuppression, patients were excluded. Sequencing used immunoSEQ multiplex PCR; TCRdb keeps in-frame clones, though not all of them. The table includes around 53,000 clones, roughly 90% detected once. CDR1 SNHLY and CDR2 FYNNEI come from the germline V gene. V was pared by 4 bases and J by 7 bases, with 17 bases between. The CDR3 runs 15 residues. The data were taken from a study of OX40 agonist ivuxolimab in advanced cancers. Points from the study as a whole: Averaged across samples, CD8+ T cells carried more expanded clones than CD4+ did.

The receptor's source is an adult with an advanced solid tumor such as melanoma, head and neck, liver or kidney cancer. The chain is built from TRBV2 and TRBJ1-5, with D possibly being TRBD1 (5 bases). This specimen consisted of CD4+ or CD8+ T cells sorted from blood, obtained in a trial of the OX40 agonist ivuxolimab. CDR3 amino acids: CASSVGSWGDQPQHF. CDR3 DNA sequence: TGTGCCAGCAGTGTGGGTTCATGGGGGGACCAGCCCCAGCATTTT. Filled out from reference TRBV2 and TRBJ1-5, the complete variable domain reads EPEVTQTPSHQVTQMGQEVILRCVPISNHLYFYWYRQILGQKVEFLVSFYNNEISEKSEIFDDQFSVERPDGSNFTLKIRSTKLEDSAMYFCASSVGSWGDQPQHFGDGTRLSIL.